The present TCR beta chain was sequenced within a study of cytomegalovirus exposure and HLA in healthy donors. Notes on the study in general: Some segments of the V type, notably TRBV6-2 and TRBV6-3, were excluded as indistinguishable. Relative to equally common others, HLA-associated TCR beta chains showed greater clonal expansion in a later analysis.

In the PCR, 60 Vbeta and 13 Jbeta primers were used. The data were produced by immunoSEQ multiplex PCR, yet TCRdb's version contains in-frame clones alone and is incomplete. The sample includes some 150,000 clones, about 82% of them seen just once. Comment on this clone: Its antigen is currently unknown.

This CDR3 is built from 15 residues. V dropped 0 bases and J dropped 7 bases, with 12 bases sitting between them. Germline V lookup: CDR1 MNHEY, CDR2 SVGAGI. Sequencing was carried out using PBMCs. This chain joins TRBV6-5 and TRBJ1-4; D possibly corresponds to TRBD1 (5 bases). The clonotype was recovered from a woman aged 30 to 39 in good health and CMV-seropositive. The CDR3 nucleotides are TGTGCCAGCAGTTACTCATGGGGCGTTATTGAAAAACTGTTTTTT. Translated: CASSYSWGVIEKLFF.